Below are 11 T cell receptor beta chains sequenced from a single sample in a study of HIV-infected patients and healthy controls. Alpha and beta constant-region primers primed reverse transcription of around 500 ng RNA. Each of the alpha and beta chains got its own library through chain-specific third strand synthesis with indices. TCRdb called the 5' RACE reads again in MiXCR, with one record for every CDR3 protein. The sample records over 7,500 distinct CDR3 sequences, approximately 6.1% being singletons. No cell fractionation was done, so the repertoire covers all unsorted peripheral blood T cells. Here the sequenced sample was blood, taken before antiretroviral therapy. These receptors were obtained from an adult with HIV infection.

In this sample, this clonotype turned up many times. The chain combines TRBV9 with TRBJ1-2; D unclear. The CDR3 is made up of 14 amino acids. The V gene's germline CDR1 is SGDLS and CDR2 YYNGEE. V lost 0 bases, J lost 2 bases, and 8 bases lay in between. CDR3 loop: CASSVDSRNYGYTF. CDR3 nucleotides: TGTGCCAGCAGCGTAGATAGCAGGAACTATGGCTACACCTTC.

In its sample, this clonotype was seen many times. This chain joins TRBV9 and TRBJ2-3; D could derive from TRBD1 or TRBD2 (5 bases each). CDR3 length: 15 amino acids. In germline, CDR1 is SGDLS, CDR2 YYNGEE. V was shortened by 0 bases and J by 3 bases, with 11 bases between the two germline ends. The CDR3 is CASSVAGPTTDTQYF. The CDR3 DNA reads as TGTGCCAGCAGCGTAGCGGGGCCCACTACAGATACGCAGTATTTT.

The table lists this clonotype with many counts. The J gene is TRBJ2-5, the V gene TRBV5-4; TRBD1 matches 9 bases. CDR1 and CDR2 from the germline V gene are SGHNT and YYREEE (reference sequence). The junction had 7 bases not matched to a gene; V was cut back by 3 bases and J by 4 bases. This CDR3 has 15 residues. CDR3 DNA sequence: TGTGCCAGCAGCTCCGGGACAGGGAATCGAGAGACCCAGTACTTC. Translating gives CASSSGTGNRETQYF.

This clonotype is labeled medium-sized. V gene TRBV20-1 combines with J gene TRBJ2-3, with TRBD2 identical over 9 bases. The CDR3 extends over 18 amino acids. Germline CDR1 reads DFQATT; CDR2 reads SNEGSKA (reference sequence). V dropped 1 base and J dropped 1; count of bases not matched to a gene: 12. CDR3 sequence reads: CSARGGGALAGRTDTQYF. The CDR3 coding sequence is TGCAGTGCTAGAGGGGGAGGGGCGCTAGCGGGGCGCACAGATACGCAGTATTTT.

This clonotype was recorded at least ten times. The V call is TRBV5-1, the J call TRBJ1-4; D possibly corresponds to TRBD1 (5 bases). The CDR3 contains 15 residues. The germline V gene encodes CDR1 SGHRS and CDR2 YFSETQ. The germline V and J ends were trimmed by 7 bases and 0 bases, with 13 bases remaining between them. The CDR3 DNA reads TGCGCCAGCGCCCCTCGAGGGGCAACTAATGAAAAACTGTTTTTT. It codes for CASAPRGATNEKLFF.

This clonotype was counted many times. V gene TRBV7-9 combines with J gene TRBJ2-2, with D uncertain. Per the germline V gene, CDR1 is SEHNR and CDR2 is FQNEAQ (reference sequence). The CDR3 runs to 12 residues. Between the trimmed V and J ends, which lost 4 bases and 6 bases, there was a span of 6 bases. The CDR3 DNA reads as TGTGCCAGCAGCTCCGCTCCCGGGGAGCTGTTTTTT. Amino acid sequence: CASSSAPGELFF.

This clonotype counts as medium-sized. The chain employs TRBV7-2 and TRBJ2-5, with D unresolved. The germline V gene has CDR1 SGHTA and CDR2 FQGNSA. The germline V and J ends were trimmed by 1 base and 3 bases, with 12 bases remaining between them. This CDR3 is 15 amino acids long. The CDR3 is CASSLGVGREETQYF. The CDR3 region has the DNA TGTGCCAGCAGCTTAGGAGTGGGCCGGGAAGAGACCCAGTACTTC.

At least ten counts were recorded for this clonotype. J is TRBJ1-1 and V is TRBV5-1; D remains ambiguous. This CDR3 is 15 amino acids long. The V end was cut by 5 bases, the J end by 3 bases, with 17 bases between. The V gene's germline CDR1 is SGHRS and CDR2 YFSETQ. CDR3 nucleotide sequence: TGCGCCAGCAGGGAGCAATTTAAAGTGTACACTGAAGCTTTCTTT. Translation: CASREQFKVYTEAFF.

Ten or more counts support this clonotype. This may be a read error: a much more frequent sequence differs by one nucleotide. The chain uses TRBV15 and TRBJ1-1, with TRBD1 identical over 8 bases. The CDR3 is 13 residues long. Germline V gives CDR1 LNHNV, CDR2 YYDKDF (reference sequence). The CDR3 loop reads CVTSRTGGREAFF. CDR3 DNA: TGTGTCACCAGCAGAACAGGGGGAAGGGAAGCTTTCTTT.

This clonotype appeared many times. The chain recombines TRBV7-9 with TRBJ2-1, with unresolved D. Trimming took off 6 bases at V and 0 bases at J, with 12 bases between the two ends. The CDR3 contains 15 residues. The V gene's germline CDR1 is SEHNR and CDR2 FQNEAQ (reference sequence). The CDR3, as DNA: TGTGCCAGCAGGCCATTTAGGAGCTCCTACAATGAGCAGTTCTTC. Encoded protein: CASRPFRSSYNEQFF.

Many counts were recorded for this clonotype. The V gene is TRBV12-3 or TRBV12-4, the J gene TRBJ1-2; D remains unclear. The germline V and J ends were trimmed by 2 bases and 8 bases, with 12 bases remaining between them. CDR3 length: 13 amino acids. In DNA form, the CDR3 reads TGTGCCAGCAGTTTAATCGACCTAAGAGGCTACACCTTC. Encoded protein: CASSLIDLRGYTF.